One and the same sample provided the 30 T cell receptor beta chains below, sequenced in a study of CD8+ T cells in alopecia areata. As the sequencing template, cDNA was produced by extracting RNA and reverse transcribing it. The protocol was immunoSEQ multiplex PCR, while the TCRdb copy is restricted to in-frame clones and leaves out a portion. The sample shows approximately 120,000 clones, 45% to 50% of them seen only once. The specimen was NKG2D-low CD8+ T cells sorted from blood. Receptor source: a human donor with alopecia areata.

The V and J genes are TRBV27 and TRBJ2-1, with a weak D call TRBD2 (5 bases). Deletions cut 0 bases from V and 8 bases from J, with 11 bases between. This CDR3 region has 14 residues. Germline CDR1 is MNHEY and CDR2 is SMNVEV (reference sequence). The chain's CDR3 is CASSLSYGVYEQFF. DNA for the CDR3: TGTGCCAGCAGTTTATCGTACGGGGTCTATGAGCAGTTCTTC.

A word on this clone: The sample carries other DNA sequences with the same CDR3. The J gene is TRBJ2-7, the V gene TRBV5-4, with TRBD1 as a possible D gene (5 bases). The CDR3 is 12 amino acids. CDR1 is SGHNT, CDR2 YYREEE, per germline (reference sequence). V was shortened by 2 bases and J by 7 bases, with 10 bases between the two germline ends. The CDR3 nucleotides are TGTGCCAGCAGCTTCACAGGTGAAGAGCAGTACTTC. It is translated as CASSFTGEEQYF.

This clone has a handful of counts. The J gene is TRBJ1-2, the V gene TRBV7-9; 8 nucleotides line up with TRBD1. With V trimmed by 4 bases and J by 8 bases, 6 bases remained unmatched. The CDR3 has 13 residues. Germline CDR1 and CDR2: SEHNR and FQNEAQ (reference sequence). CDR3 protein: CASSYGQGSGYTF. The CDR3 DNA reads as TGTGCCAGCAGCTACGGACAGGGAAGCGGCTACACCTTC.

This clone was counted a few times. The gene calls are TRBV29-1 and TRBJ2-5; 7 bases are a match to TRBD2. The length of the CDR3 is 12 residues. J gave up 4 bases and V 7 bases, and 6 bases lay outside the gene matches. The germline gives CDR1 SQVTM, CDR2 ANQGSEA. The CDR3 sequence: CSGRGGRETQYF. CDR3 sequence (DNA): TGCAGCGGGAGGGGCGGGAGAGAGACCCAGTACTTC.

The chain has TRBV19 and TRBJ2-3, with D uncertain. This CDR3 contains 11 residues. Germline V gene lookup returns CDR1 LNHDA and CDR2 SQIVND (reference sequence). V was trimmed by 8 bases and J by 5 bases, leaving 8 bases between them. CDR3 protein: CASLGKDTQYF. CDR3 DNA: TGTGCCAGTCTGGGAAAAGATACGCAGTATTTT.

The chain employs TRBV29-1 and TRBJ1-2; D is ambiguous. V lost 6 bases to trimming and J lost 4 bases, with 12 bases between them. Germline lookup yields CDR1 SQVTM and CDR2 ANQGSEA. CDR3 size: 12 residues. The CDR3 loop is CSVDQSFYGYTF. The CDR3 region has the DNA TGCAGCGTCGATCAAAGCTTCTATGGCTACACCTTC.

This clone was observed once. This rearrangement joins TRBV25-1 to TRBJ2-5, with D unresolved. This CDR3 region has 13 residues. CDR1 is MGHDK, CDR2 SYGVNS, per germline. Deletions cut 3 bases from V and 1 base from J, with 6 bases between. The CDR3 region is CASSDSLQETQYF. The DNA of the CDR3 is TGTGCCAGCAGTGACAGCCTCCAAGAGACCCAGTACTTC. The full variable domain, in which reference TRBV25-1 and TRBJ2-5 provide the parts outside the CDR3, is EADIYQTPRYLVIGTGKKITLECSQTMGHDKMYWYQQDPGMELHLIHYSYGVNSTEKGDLSSESTVSRIRTEHFPLTLESARPSHTSQYLCASSDSLQETQYFGPGTRLLVL.

The CDR3 nucleotides are TGTGCCAGCAGTGACAGGGAAGAATCCGGGGAGCTGTTTTTT. Its protein is CASSDREESGELFF. The rearrangement links TRBV9 to TRBJ2-2; 7 nucleotides match TRBD1. Looked up from germline, CDR1 is SGDLS and CDR2 is YYNGEE. V lost 5 bases and J lost 6; bases outside the gene matches: 7. This CDR3 has 14 amino acids. Full variable domain (outside the CDR3, taken from reference TRBV9 and TRBJ2-2): DSGVTQTPKHLITATGQRVTLRCSPRSGDLSVYWYQQSLDQGLQFLIQYYNGEERAKGNILERFSAQQFPDLHSELNLSSLELGDSALYFCASSDREESGELFFGEGSRLTVL.

This clone has only a few counts. J is TRBJ2-3 and V is TRBV28; 10 bases line up with TRBD2. The CDR3 has 15 residues. Germline CDR1 reads MDHEN; CDR2 reads SYDVKM. J lost 5 bases, V lost 7 bases, and 9 bases had no gene match. CDR3 bases: TGTGCCAGCACTGGGGCTAGCGGGAGTGGAGATACGCAGTATTTT. It translates to CASTGASGSGDTQYF.

The chain carries TRBV29-1 and TRBJ2-5; D ambiguous. This CDR3 is 13 amino acids long. The germline CDR1 and CDR2 sequences are SQVTM and ANQGSEA. The V and J ends lost 3 bases and 5 bases respectively, with 13 bases between them. CDR3 sequence (DNA): TGCAGCGTTGACCACCGGCTGCCGGAGACCCAGTACTTC. Protein sequence: CSVDHRLPETQYF.

The sample holds a few counts of this clone. The chain couples TRBV7-2 to TRBJ2-2, with D possibly being TRBD1 or TRBD2 (5 bases each). Germline lookup yields CDR1 SGHTA and CDR2 FQGNSA. The CDR3 runs 14 residues. V was trimmed by 3 bases and J by 5 bases, leaving 10 bases between them. In DNA, the CDR3 is TGTGCCAGCAGCTTGATTGGGGGAACCGGGGAGCTGTTTTTT. Amino acid sequence: CASSLIGGTGELFF.

This rearrangement joins TRBV29-1 to TRBJ2-1; 8 bases agree with TRBD2. V shed 6 bases and J 7 bases; nucleotides not matched to a gene: 11. Germline CDR1 and CDR2: SQVTM and ANQGSEA. The CDR3 has 14 amino acids. In DNA form, the CDR3 reads TGCAGCGTGATGGGGACTAGAGTAAAAAATGAGCAGTTCTTC. Protein: CSVMGTRVKNEQFF.

This chain uses TRBV4-3 with TRBJ2-1; D may match TRBD1 or TRBD2 (5 bases each). The V gene's germline CDR1 is LGHNA and CDR2 YSLEER. V lost 3 bases and J lost 5, with 11 bases in between. The CDR3 consists of 14 residues. Here the CDR3 DNA reads TGCGCCAGCAGCCAGGGGGTTTACAACAATGAGCAGTTCTTC. It codes for CASSQGVYNNEQFF.

The chain recombines TRBV2 with TRBJ1-2; D uncertain. This CDR3 has 17 residues. Trimming took 7 bases from V and 7 from J, leaving 28 bases between them. Germline V gives CDR1 SNHLY, CDR2 FYNNEI. The CDR3 is CASTRPPDEASRTGYTF. The CDR3 DNA is TGTGCCAGCACTCGACCCCCGGACGAGGCGTCCAGGACTGGCTACACCTTC. The full variable domain, its missing parts supplied by reference TRBV2 and TRBJ1-2, is EPEVTQTPSHQVTQMGQEVILRCVPISNHLYFYWYRQILGQKVEFLVSFYNNEISEKSEIFDDQFSVERPDGSNFTLKIRSTKLEDSAMYFCASTRPPDEASRTGYTFGSGTRLTVV.

The rearrangement uses TRBV14 and TRBJ1-1, with 7 bases fitting TRBD1. Germline CDR1 SGHDN, CDR2 FVKESK. J gave up 1 base and V 8 bases, and 4 bases lay outside the gene matches. The CDR3 runs 13 residues. This CDR3 is CASHSGGNTEAFF. The CDR3 nucleotides read TGTGCCAGCCACTCAGGGGGGAACACTGAAGCTTTCTTT.

This clone occurred a few times. CDR3 region: CASSLAETQYF. For the CDR3, the DNA is TGTGCCAGCAGCTTAGCAGAGACCCAGTACTTC. The chain couples TRBV7-9 to TRBJ2-5; D ambiguous. V was pared by 0 bases and J by 4 bases, with 0 bases between. The CDR3 has 11 amino acids. Per germline, CDR1 SEHNR and CDR2 FQNEAQ (reference sequence).

This clone was counted between two and nine times. This specimen includes other DNA sequences encoding the same CDR3. The chain recombines TRBV6-5 with TRBJ1-1; no reliable D call. Germline V gene data show CDR1 as MNHEY and CDR2 as SVGAGI. The CDR3 runs 12 residues. Trimming cost V 3 bases and J 3 bases, with 5 bases left between them. The CDR3 spells CASSYGDTEAFF. Here the CDR3 DNA reads TGTGCCAGCAGTTATGGGGACACTGAAGCTTTCTTT.

V gene TRBV7-2 combines with J gene TRBJ2-1, with D unclear. Trimming pared 1 base from V and 8 bases from J, leaving 6 bases between. The CDR3 spans 12 residues. The germline gives CDR1 SGHTA, CDR2 FQGNSA. CDR3 sequence: CASSLEADEQFF. The CDR3, as DNA: TGTGCCAGCAGCTTAGAGGCGGATGAGCAGTTCTTC. The full variable domain, its missing parts supplied by reference TRBV7-2 and TRBJ2-1, is GAGVSQSPSNKVTEKGKDVELRCDPISGHTALYWYRQSLGQGLEFLIYFQGNSAPDKSGLPSDRFSAERTGGSVSTLTIQRTQQEDSAVYLCASSLEADEQFFGPGTRLTVL.

The chain has TRBV29-1 and TRBJ2-5; 8 bases line up with TRBD2. Germline V gene sequence: CDR1 SQVTM, CDR2 ANQGSEA. This CDR3 contains 14 residues. Unmatched junction bases numbered 3, after V lost 3 bases and J lost 0 bases. CDR3 protein: CSVDRGGYQETQYF. CDR3 sequence (DNA): TGCAGCGTTGACCGGGGGGGGTACCAAGAGACCCAGTACTTC. The whole variable domain, filled in from reference TRBV29-1 and TRBJ2-5, reads SAVISQKPSRDICQRGTSLTIQCQVDSQVTMMFWYRQQPGQSLTLIATANQGSEATYESGFVIDKFPISRPNLTFSTLTVSNMSPEDSSIYLCSVDRGGYQETQYFGPGTRLLVL.

This clone was found a few times. The V and J genes are TRBV28 and TRBJ2-1; 11 positions match TRBD2. CDR1 and CDR2 (germline): MDHEN, SYDVKM. This CDR3 is 16 amino acids long. V shed 3 bases, J shed 7 bases, and the junction held 8 bases outside the gene matches. The CDR3 sequence: CASSLELAGALNEQFF. In nucleotides, the CDR3 is TGTGCCAGCAGTTTGGAACTAGCGGGAGCTTTGAATGAGCAGTTCTTC.

The chain carries TRBV4-1 and TRBJ2-5; 8 nucleotides agree with TRBD2. V dropped 3 bases and J dropped 5; count of bases not matched to a gene: 8. Looked up from germline, CDR1 is MGHRA and CDR2 is YSYEKL. The CDR3 is 15 amino acids. In DNA, the CDR3 is TGCGCCAGCAGCCATGTACTAGCGGAGGGTGAGACCCAGTACTTC. Its translation: CASSHVLAEGETQYF.

CDR3 amino acids: CASSTTRQGPNTEQFF. CDR3 bases: TGTGCCAGCAGCACCACTCGACAGGGACCTAACACTGAGCAGTTCTTC. V and J are TRBV28 and TRBJ2-1; the match to TRBD1 covers 7 bases. The CDR3 is 16 amino acids. Germline CDR1 and CDR2: MDHEN and SYDVKM. Trimming took 6 bases from V and 9 from J; bases not matched to a gene: 17.

The rearrangement links TRBV19 to TRBJ2-5; no clear D gene. The germline V and J ends were trimmed by 3 bases and 5 bases, with 7 bases remaining between them. The CDR3 loop spans 12 amino acids. Germline V gene lookup returns CDR1 LNHDA and CDR2 SQIVND (reference sequence). The DNA of the CDR3 is TGTGCCAGTAGTATGGATCGGGAGACCCAGTACTTC. Protein product: CASSMDRETQYF.

This clone has a single count. The final CDR3 position lacks the conserved phenylalanine or tryptophan, pointing to a likely read error. The DNA is left out, because the CDR3 cannot be placed on it with certainty; the CDR3 is given as TCRdb lists it. The rearrangement joins TRBV28 to TRBJ2-7; the table's D call, TRBD2, has no DNA check behind it. The CDR3 spans 8 amino acids, including both terminal residues. Germline-derived CDR1 and CDR2 are MDHEN and SYDVKM. The CDR3 is CASSQAGI.

This clone was seen a handful of times. The V gene is TRBV30, the J gene TRBJ2-7; the match to TRBD1 covers 10 bases. The CDR3 contains 14 residues. Germline CDR1 reads GTSNPN; CDR2 reads SVGIG (reference sequence). The junction had 8 bases not matched to a gene; V was cut back by 3 bases and J by 6 bases. DNA for the CDR3: TGTGCCTGGAGCGTAACGGGACAGGGGAGCGAGCAGTACTTC. This translates into CAWSVTGQGSEQYF.

The chain combines TRBV30 with TRBJ1-1; D is unresolved. V gave up 4 bases and J gave up 4 bases, with 7 bases separating them. CDR3 length: 11 residues. Germline values: CDR1 GTSNPN, CDR2 SVGIG (reference sequence). The CDR3 protein is CAWNGVTEAFF. The CDR3 DNA follows: TGTGCCTGGAATGGGGTCACTGAAGCTTTCTTT.

This clone is a singleton in its sample. The chain combines TRBV27 with TRBJ1-5; 9 bases align to TRBD1. The ends lost 5 bases at V and 3 bases at J; junction bases unmatched: 2. The CDR3 runs to 14 residues. The germline gives CDR1 MNHEY, CDR2 SMNVEV (reference sequence). The CDR3 DNA reads as TGTGCCAGCAGTGGGGACAGGGTCAATCAGCCCCAGCATTTT. This sequence encodes CASSGDRVNQPQHF.

This chain uses TRBV5-1 with TRBJ2-3; D tentatively fits TRBD1 or TRBD2 (5 bases each). This CDR3 is 16 amino acids long. Germline CDR1 is SGHRS and CDR2 is YFSETQ. V dropped 4 bases and J dropped 5 bases, with 20 bases sitting between them. For the CDR3, the DNA is TGCGCCAGCAGCAACATTGGGGGAGCGGTTGGAGATACGCAGTATTTT. Translated, it gives CASSNIGGAVGDTQYF.

V gene TRBV4-1 combines with J gene TRBJ2-7; D tentatively fits TRBD1 or TRBD2 (5 bases each). V lost 0 bases, J lost 5 bases, and 11 bases lay in between. The CDR3 loop spans 14 amino acids. Germline V gives CDR1 MGHRA, CDR2 YSYEKL. The CDR3 here is CASSQEIGANEQYF. The CDR3, as DNA: TGCGCCAGCAGCCAAGAGATCGGGGCCAACGAGCAGTACTTC.

This clone was observed a handful of times. The V call is TRBV29-1, the J call TRBJ1-2; D is ambiguous. The ends were cut back, 8 bases at V and 8 bases at J, with 12 bases in the middle. Germline V gene sequence: CDR1 SQVTM, CDR2 ANQGSEA. This CDR3 region has 10 residues. Here the CDR3 reads CSTTSDGYTF. The CDR3 bases are TGCAGCACCACCTCCGACGGCTACACCTTC.